This note documents a single T cell receptor (beta chain) sequence. Its antigen is not known. Profiled with immunoSEQ multiplex PCR; TCRdb holds only in-frame clones, not every one. The sample yields 2 million to 2.5 million clones, almost 96% seen once. This entry is derived from a study of shared clonotypes between healthy human individuals. Study at large: CD4 naive and CD4 memory each took three plates per donor, while CD8 naive took two and CD8 memory one.

Points from the study as a whole: What naive subsets generally showed was a larger estimated richness than memory subsets showed.

The receptor was derived from a man between 18 and 35 years old in good health. Sequencing used naive CD4+ T cells sorted from blood. Specified subset: CD45RA+ positively selected.

DNA of the CDR3: TGTGCCAGCAGTTACTCGACAGGGAAGGCAGAAAAACTGTTTTTT. Translating it yields CASSYSTGKAEKLFF. The chain employs TRBV6-6 and TRBJ1-4; 7 nucleotides agree with TRBD1. The J segment lost 8 bases and the V segment lost 0 bases, leaving 6 bases of the junction unmatched. Per the germline V gene, CDR1 is MNHNY and CDR2 is SVGAGI (reference sequence). The CDR3 sequence is 15 residues long.